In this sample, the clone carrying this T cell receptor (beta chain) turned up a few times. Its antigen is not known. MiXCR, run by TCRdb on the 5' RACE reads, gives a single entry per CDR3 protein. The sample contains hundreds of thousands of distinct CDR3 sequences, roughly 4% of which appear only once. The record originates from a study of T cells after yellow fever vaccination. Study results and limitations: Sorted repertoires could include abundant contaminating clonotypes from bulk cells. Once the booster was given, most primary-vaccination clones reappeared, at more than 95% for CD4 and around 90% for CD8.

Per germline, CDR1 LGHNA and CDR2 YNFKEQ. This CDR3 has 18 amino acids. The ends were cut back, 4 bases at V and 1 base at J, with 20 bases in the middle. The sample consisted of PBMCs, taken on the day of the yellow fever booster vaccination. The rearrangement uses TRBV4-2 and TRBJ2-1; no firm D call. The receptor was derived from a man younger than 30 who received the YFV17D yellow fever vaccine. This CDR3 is CASSPQSLFVGSYNEQFF. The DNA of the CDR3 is TGTGCCAGCAGCCCCCAAAGTTTATTCGTCGGGTCCTACAATGAGCAGTTCTTC.